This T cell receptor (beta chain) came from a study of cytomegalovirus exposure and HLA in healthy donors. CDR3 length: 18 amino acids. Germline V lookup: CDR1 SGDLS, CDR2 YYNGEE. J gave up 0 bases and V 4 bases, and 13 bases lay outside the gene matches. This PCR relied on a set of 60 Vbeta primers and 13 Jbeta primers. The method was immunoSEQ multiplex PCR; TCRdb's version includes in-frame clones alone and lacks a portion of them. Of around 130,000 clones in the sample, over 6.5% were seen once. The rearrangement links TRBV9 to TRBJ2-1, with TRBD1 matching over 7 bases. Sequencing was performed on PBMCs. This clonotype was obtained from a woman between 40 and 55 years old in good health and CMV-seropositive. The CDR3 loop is CASSTRTGGDFSYNEQFF. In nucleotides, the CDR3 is TGTGCCAGCAGCACCCGGACAGGCGGCGATTTCTCCTACAATGAGCAGTTCTTC.